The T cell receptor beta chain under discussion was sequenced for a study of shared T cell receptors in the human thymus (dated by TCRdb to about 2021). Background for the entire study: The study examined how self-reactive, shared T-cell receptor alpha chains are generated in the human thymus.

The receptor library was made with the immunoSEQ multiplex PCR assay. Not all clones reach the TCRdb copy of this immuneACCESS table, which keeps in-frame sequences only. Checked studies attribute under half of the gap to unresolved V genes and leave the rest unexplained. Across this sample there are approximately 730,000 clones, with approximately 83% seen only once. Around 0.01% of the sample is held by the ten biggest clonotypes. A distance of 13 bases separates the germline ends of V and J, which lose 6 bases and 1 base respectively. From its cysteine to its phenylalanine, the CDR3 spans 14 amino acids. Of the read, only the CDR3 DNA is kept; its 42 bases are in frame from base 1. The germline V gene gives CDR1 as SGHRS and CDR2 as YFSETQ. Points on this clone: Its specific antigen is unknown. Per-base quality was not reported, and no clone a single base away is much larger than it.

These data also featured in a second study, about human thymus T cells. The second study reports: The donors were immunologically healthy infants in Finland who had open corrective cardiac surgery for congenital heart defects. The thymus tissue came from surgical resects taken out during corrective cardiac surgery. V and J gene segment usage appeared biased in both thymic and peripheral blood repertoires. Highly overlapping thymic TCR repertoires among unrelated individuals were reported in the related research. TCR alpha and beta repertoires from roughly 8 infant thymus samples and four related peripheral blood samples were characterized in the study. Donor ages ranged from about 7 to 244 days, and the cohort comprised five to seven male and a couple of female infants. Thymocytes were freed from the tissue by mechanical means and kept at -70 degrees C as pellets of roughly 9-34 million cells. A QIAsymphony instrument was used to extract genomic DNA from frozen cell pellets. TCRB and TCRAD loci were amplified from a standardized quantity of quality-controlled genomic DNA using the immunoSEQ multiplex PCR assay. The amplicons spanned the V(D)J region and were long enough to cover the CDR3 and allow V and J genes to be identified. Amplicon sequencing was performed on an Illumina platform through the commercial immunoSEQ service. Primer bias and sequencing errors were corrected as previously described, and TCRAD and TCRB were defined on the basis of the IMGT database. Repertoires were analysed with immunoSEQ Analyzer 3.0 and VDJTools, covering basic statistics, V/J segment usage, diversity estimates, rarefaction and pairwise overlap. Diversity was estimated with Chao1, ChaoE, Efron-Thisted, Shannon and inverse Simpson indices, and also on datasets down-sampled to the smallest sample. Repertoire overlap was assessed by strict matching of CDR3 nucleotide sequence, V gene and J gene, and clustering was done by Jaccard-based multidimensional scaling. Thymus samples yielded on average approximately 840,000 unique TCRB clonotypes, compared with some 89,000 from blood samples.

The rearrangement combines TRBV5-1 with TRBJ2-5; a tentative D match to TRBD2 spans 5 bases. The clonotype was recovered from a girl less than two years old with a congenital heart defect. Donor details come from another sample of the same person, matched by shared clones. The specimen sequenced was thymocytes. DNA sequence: TGCGCCAGCACCCTTGGACTGGCCCAAGAGACCCAGTACTTC. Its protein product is CASTLGLAQETQYF.